This passage covers 31 T cell receptor beta chains from one sample sequenced in a study of molecular identifiers for immune sequencing clone quantification. TCRdb reprocessed the PCR reads with MiXCR, giving one entry per CDR3 protein. The sample lists around 470,000 distinct CDR3 sequences, roughly 24% occurring once. The sequenced material came from naive CD8+ T cells from blood, with Jurkat cell RNA spiked in. The subset: FACS-sorted CD8+CD4-CCR7+CD45RA+ naive T cells. These receptor sequences come from a human donor in good health. Some libraries in this study had Jurkat cell RNA spiked in.

This chain joins TRBV12-3 or TRBV12-4 and TRBJ2-3; the D gene is possibly TRBD1 (5 bases). The CDR3 is made up of 15 amino acids. Trimming pared 4 bases from V and 3 bases from J, leaving 14 bases between. CDR3 sequence: CASSSADISTDTQYF. The CDR3 region has the DNA TGTGCCAGCAGTTCCGCGGACATATCGACAGATACGCAGTATTTT.

V is TRBV5-6 and J is TRBJ2-7; 7 nucleotides line up with TRBD1. After removal of 5 bases from V and 0 bases from J, the junction contained 8 bases not matched to a gene. The CDR3 contains 15 residues. Germline V gene lookup returns CDR1 SGHDT and CDR2 YYEEEE. CDR3 DNA: TGTGCCAGCAGAAGGCAACAGGGGCCCTCCTACGAGCAGTACTTC. This sequence encodes CASRRQQGPSYEQYF.

In DNA, the CDR3 is TGTGCCAGCAGCTTAGCGTCACTAGCGGGACTCAATGAGCAGTTCTTC. It encodes CASSLASLAGLNEQFF. V gene TRBV7-6 combines with J gene TRBJ2-1; 10 bases fit TRBD2. V dropped 0 bases and J dropped 6; count of bases not matched to a gene: 5. Looked up from germline, CDR1 is SGHVS and CDR2 is FNYEAQ. The CDR3 totals 16 residues.

This clonotype was observed a handful of times. The chain recombines TRBV29-1 with TRBJ2-1, with 9 bases aligning to TRBD2. The CDR3 contains 18 residues. The germline gives CDR1 SQVTM, CDR2 ANQGSEA. Unmatched junction bases numbered 11, after V lost 2 bases and J lost 0 bases. CDR3 nucleotides: TGCAGCGTTGAACCCATAGCGGGAGATTCTAGCTCCTACAATGAGCAGTTCTTC. It translates to CSVEPIAGDSSSYNEQFF.

This clonotype was seen repeatedly, ten times or more. The chain recombines TRBV29-1 with TRBJ1-1, with 7 bases that match TRBD1. Germline CDR1 reads SQVTM; CDR2 reads ANQGSEA. The CDR3 has 11 residues. V lost 6 bases, J lost 8 bases, and 6 bases stayed unmatched. CDR3: CSVHRGLEAFF. The CDR3 DNA is TGCAGCGTGCACAGGGGACTCGAAGCTTTCTTT.

This clonotype was observed many times. V is TRBV20-1 and J is TRBJ2-2; D is undetermined. The germline V gene has CDR1 DFQATT and CDR2 SNEGSKA (reference sequence). V lost 4 bases and J lost 2, with 8 bases in between. This CDR3 is built from 13 residues. Here the CDR3 DNA reads TGCAGTGCTATGGGCAGAAACACCGGGGAGCTGTTTTTT. Encoded protein: CSAMGRNTGELFF.

This clonotype was counted only a few times. This CDR3 reads CASSEAMSNNYGYTF. For the CDR3, the DNA is TGTGCCAGCAGTGAAGCGATGTCGAACAACTATGGCTACACCTTC. The gene calls are TRBV2 and TRBJ1-2, with unresolved D. Trimming shortened V by 0 bases and J by 2 bases, and 10 bases separated the two germline ends. CDR3 length: 15 residues. Germline V gene sequence: CDR1 SNHLY, CDR2 FYNNEI.

This chain joins TRBV5-4 and TRBJ1-1; D is possibly TRBD1 (5 bases). CDR1 and CDR2 (germline): SGHNT, YYREEE (reference sequence). The CDR3 totals 15 residues. The V gene lost 4 bases and the J gene lost 3 bases, with 16 bases spanning the gap. CDR3 amino acids: CASSLGPQIDTEAFF. CDR3 in DNA: TGTGCCAGCAGCCTGGGACCCCAGATAGACACTGAAGCTTTCTTT.

This CDR3 reads CASSQDTGGPPYEQYF. The CDR3 nucleotides read TGTGCCAGCAGCCAAGATACGGGAGGGCCCCCCTACGAGCAGTACTTC. This chain connects TRBV4-2 to TRBJ2-7, with TRBD2 matching 8 bases. CDR1 and CDR2 from the germline V gene are LGHNA and YNFKEQ. J was trimmed by 2 bases and V by 0 bases; bases with no gene match: 6. The CDR3 runs to 16 residues.

The chain has TRBV12-3 or TRBV12-4 and TRBJ2-1; 8 bases line up with TRBD1. Germline trimming cut 3 bases from V and 8 bases from J; bases unmatched to any gene: 15. The CDR3 runs to 17 residues. The CDR3 DNA is TGTGCCAGCAGTTTTGGCGGTTCAGGGGGCAATATGGATGAGCAGTTCTTC. Amino acids: CASSFGGSGGNMDEQFF.

The chain carries TRBV11-2 and TRBJ2-3; maybe TRBD2 (6 bases). CDR3 size: 15 residues. The V end lost 5 bases, the J end lost 1 base, and 13 bases lay between the germline ends. Germline CDR1 and CDR2: SGHAT and FQNNGV. The CDR3 is CASSRWVAGTDTQYF. The CDR3 DNA reads TGTGCCAGCAGCCGATGGGTAGCGGGCACAGATACGCAGTATTTT.

In the case of this clonotype: This could be a read error, since a much larger clone is one nucleotide away. The gene calls are TRBV4-1 and TRBJ1-5; D perhaps matches TRBD1 (5 bases). The germline V gene has CDR1 MGHRA and CDR2 YSYEKL. The CDR3 is 15 residues long. The CDR3 region has the DNA TGCGCCAGCAGTCCGGGACTGTATAGCAATCAGCCCCGGCATTTT. Residues: CASSPGLYSNQPRHF.

The chain joins TRBV27 to TRBJ2-7; 7 bases are shared with TRBD1. CDR3 size: 15 residues. After removal of 0 bases from V and 7 bases from J, the junction contained 9 bases not matched to a gene. Germline V CDR1 and CDR2: MNHEY, SMNVEV (reference sequence). CDR3 loop: CASSLSSAGGWEQYF. The CDR3 region has the DNA TGTGCCAGCAGTTTATCGAGTGCAGGGGGATGGGAGCAGTACTTC.

This clonotype occurred many times. The rearrangement joins TRBV7-9 to TRBJ2-3; no clear D. V lost 6 bases and J 2 bases, leaving 9 bases between the germline ends. In germline, CDR1 is SEHNR, CDR2 FQNEAQ (reference sequence). CDR3 size: 13 residues. The CDR3: CASSLEHTDTQYF. The CDR3 region has the DNA TGTGCCAGCAGTCTAGAGCACACAGATACGCAGTATTTT.

This clonotype was observed at least ten times. The CDR3 protein is CASSPWGENTDTQYF. The CDR3 DNA is TGTGCCAGCAGTCCCTGGGGGGAAAACACAGATACGCAGTATTTT. The chain carries TRBV28 and TRBJ2-3; D perhaps matches TRBD2 (6 bases). CDR3 length equals 15 residues. V lost 5 bases and J lost 2, with 14 bases in between. Per germline, CDR1 MDHEN and CDR2 SYDVKM.

This clonotype was counted a single time. The chain joins TRBV12-3 or TRBV12-4 to TRBJ2-7; the D is unclear. The CDR3 has 13 residues. The V end lost 6 bases, the J end lost 0 bases, and 9 bases lay between the germline ends. The DNA for the CDR3 is TGTGCCAGCAGGACGGGCAGCTCCTACGAGCAGTACTTC. This translates into CASRTGSSYEQYF.

This clonotype was picked up a small number of times. The chain is built from TRBV3-1 and TRBJ2-1, with D perhaps being TRBD1 or TRBD2 (5 bases each). The CDR3 totals 16 residues. Per germline, CDR1 LGHDT and CDR2 YNNKEL (reference sequence). The ends were cut back, 6 bases at V and 0 bases at J, with 15 bases in the middle. CDR3 DNA sequence: TGTGCCAGCAGTGGGGACGGGCAGAGCTCCTACAATGAGCAGTTCTTC. It encodes CASSGDGQSSYNEQFF.

The CDR3 coding sequence is TGTGCCAGCAGTCAAGGGACAGGGGGCCAGACCTGGACAGATACGCAGTATTTT. Amino acid sequence: CASSQGTGGQTWTDTQYF. V usage is TRBV12-3 or TRBV12-4 and J usage is TRBJ2-3; 12 nucleotides match TRBD1. The CDR3 has 18 residues. V lost 5 bases, J lost 3 bases, and 12 bases stayed unmatched.

At least ten counts were recorded for this clonotype. The chain is built from TRBV5-1 and TRBJ2-3; D possibly matches TRBD1 or TRBD2 (6 bases each). Germline V gene sequence: CDR1 SGHRS, CDR2 YFSETQ. This CDR3 has 15 amino acids. Between the trimmed V and J ends, which lost 4 bases and 0 bases, there was a span of 12 bases. The CDR3 DNA reads as TGCGCCAGCAGCGGAGGGACACCTAGCACAGATACGCAGTATTTT. Its protein is CASSGGTPSTDTQYF. Full variable domain (rest looked up from reference TRBV5-1 and TRBJ2-3): KAGVTQTPRYLIKTRGQQVTLSCSPISGHRSVSWYQQTPGQGLQFLFEYFSETQRNKGNFPGRFSGRQFSNSRSEMNVSTLELGDSALYLCASSGGTPSTDTQYFGPGTRLTVL.

About this clonotype: This may be a read error, as it is one base from a much larger clone. The genes are TRBV7-8 and TRBJ1-4; 7 nucleotides match TRBD1. CDR1 and CDR2 from the germline V gene are SGHVS and FQNEAQ. The CDR3 spans 14 residues. The DNA for the CDR3 is TGTGCCAGCAGCTTACTGACAGGGAATGAAAAACTGCTTTTT. It encodes CASSLLTGNEKLLF.

As concerns this clonotype: With a much larger clone just one base away, this may be a read error. V usage is TRBV7-9 and J usage is TRBJ2-6; 9 bases fit TRBD1. The length of the CDR3 is 16 residues. Germline lookup yields CDR1 SEHNR and CDR2 FQNEAQ (reference sequence). The CDR3 loop reads CVSSEQGATGANVLTF. The CDR3 DNA is TGTGTCAGCAGTGAACAGGGGGCAACTGGGGCCAACGTCCTGACTTTC.

The table lists this clonotype with a few counts. This chain joins TRBV6-5 and TRBJ2-7; D may be TRBD1 (5 bases). Germline CDR1 MNHEY, CDR2 SVGAGI. The CDR3 covers 14 residues. Between the trimmed V and J ends, which lost 5 bases and 3 bases, there was a span of 14 bases. In DNA form, the CDR3 reads TGTGCCAGCAGTCCCTCGGACACCGACTACGAGCAGTACTTC. Translated: CASSPSDTDYEQYF.

This clonotype was counted a few times. This chain connects TRBV6-6 to TRBJ2-2, with 7 nucleotides matching TRBD1. The germline CDR1 and CDR2 sequences are MNHNY and SVGAGI (reference sequence). The CDR3 sequence is 14 residues long. The V segment lost 5 bases and the J segment 3 bases; nucleotides outside the gene matches: 3. The CDR3 sequence: CASSKTGYTGELFF. In DNA form, the CDR3 reads TGTGCCAGCAGTAAGACAGGGTACACCGGGGAGCTGTTTTTT.

This clonotype has at least ten counts. The rearrangement uses TRBV4-3 and TRBJ2-6; 9 bases agree with TRBD1. The V and J ends lost 3 bases and 0 bases, in that order; junction bases with no gene match: 9. The CDR3 length is 19 residues. Germline V gives CDR1 LGHNA, CDR2 YSLEER. CDR3 nucleotides: TGCGCCAGCAGCCATCTTCCGGGACAGGGTCTCTCTGGGGCCAACGTCCTGACTTTC. It encodes CASSHLPGQGLSGANVLTF.

This clonotype showed up just a few times. The J gene is TRBJ1-1, the V gene TRBV5-1; D not certain. The V and J ends lost 5 bases and 0 bases respectively, with 11 bases between them. Germline CDR1 reads SGHRS; CDR2 reads YFSETQ. There are 14 residues in the CDR3. The CDR3: CASRPGSMNTEAFF. In nucleotides, the CDR3 is TGCGCCAGCAGACCGGGTTCTATGAACACTGAAGCTTTCTTT.

V usage is TRBV7-3 and J usage is TRBJ1-1, with a weak D call TRBD1 (5 bases). Deletions cut 0 bases from V and 3 bases from J, with 14 bases between. CDR3 length: 16 amino acids. Germline CDR1 reads SGHTA; CDR2 reads FQGTGA. For the CDR3, the DNA is TGTGCCAGCAGCTTAACGTGGGACCTCGGACACACTGAAGCTTTCTTT. It is translated as CASSLTWDLGHTEAFF.

This chain connects TRBV6-1 to TRBJ1-2, with D possibly TRBD1 on 6 matching bases. The CDR3 extends over 15 amino acids. Germline CDR1 and CDR2: MNHNS and SASEGT. Trimming removed 6 bases at V and 8 bases at J, with 22 bases between. Written as DNA, the CDR3 is TGTGCCAGCAGCGAACTGTTGACAGGACGGAGGGGCTACACCTTC. It specifies CASSELLTGRRGYTF.

The chain joins TRBV12-3 or TRBV12-4 to TRBJ2-5; perhaps TRBD2 as D (6 bases). The V and J ends lost 6 bases and 5 bases respectively, with 19 bases between them. The CDR3 is 15 residues long. The CDR3 DNA is TGTGCCAGCAGCCCCGCCGGGAGTGTCGGGGAGACCCAGTACTTC. Protein product: CASSPAGSVGETQYF.

V and J are TRBV18 and TRBJ1-5; TRBD1 agrees at 9 bases. V lost 4 bases to trimming and J lost 3 bases; unmatched junction nucleotides: 10. This CDR3 has 17 residues. The V gene's germline CDR1 is KGHSH and CDR2 LQKENI. As DNA, the CDR3 is TGTGCCAGCTCACACTGGACAGGGGAAAACGTCAATCAGCCCCAGCATTTT. It translates to CASSHWTGENVNQPQHF.

Only a few counts were recorded for this clonotype. This rearrangement joins TRBV5-1 to TRBJ2-1; 9 nucleotides align to TRBD2. V lost 4 bases, J lost 2 bases, and 13 bases stayed unmatched. The CDR3 contains 18 residues. Germline lookup yields CDR1 SGHRS and CDR2 YFSETQ. The CDR3 protein is CASSLLYPGGGAYNEQFF. The CDR3 nucleotides are TGCGCCAGCAGCCTTTTATACCCTGGCGGGGGGGCCTACAATGAGCAGTTCTTC.

This sequence joins TRBV4-1 and TRBJ1-3; 9 bases align to TRBD1. The CDR3 length is 18 residues. CDR1 is MGHRA and CDR2 is YSYEKL in the germline V gene. The junction had 13 bases not matched to a gene; V was cut back by 7 bases and J by 0 bases. The CDR3 DNA follows: TGCGCCAGCAACCCTAGCGGGACAGGGCCACTCTCTGGAAACACCATATATTTT. Its translation: CASNPSGTGPLSGNTIYF.